The present T cell receptor (beta chain) was sequenced within a study of blood T cell repertoires in COVID-19. Turning to the study itself: T cells, B-cell-depleted T cells, or PBMCs provided the cDNA or gDNA that served as material.

Profiled with immunoSEQ multiplex PCR; TCRdb holds only in-frame clones, not every one. This repertoire shows 130,000 or so clones, 84% found once; its top ten account for 1.1% to 1.5%. The CDR3 runs to 14 residues. Sequenced: peripheral blood. This TCR was recovered from a man in his 60s with acute or convalescent COVID-19. V gene TRBV12-2 combines with J gene TRBJ1-1; the table gives TRBD1 as D, unverified against the DNA. TRBV12-2 is assigned pseudogene status. The CDR3 DNA is TGTGCAAGTCGACACGACAGGGGGAACGCTGAAGCTTTCTTT. This translates into CASRHDRGNAEAFF.